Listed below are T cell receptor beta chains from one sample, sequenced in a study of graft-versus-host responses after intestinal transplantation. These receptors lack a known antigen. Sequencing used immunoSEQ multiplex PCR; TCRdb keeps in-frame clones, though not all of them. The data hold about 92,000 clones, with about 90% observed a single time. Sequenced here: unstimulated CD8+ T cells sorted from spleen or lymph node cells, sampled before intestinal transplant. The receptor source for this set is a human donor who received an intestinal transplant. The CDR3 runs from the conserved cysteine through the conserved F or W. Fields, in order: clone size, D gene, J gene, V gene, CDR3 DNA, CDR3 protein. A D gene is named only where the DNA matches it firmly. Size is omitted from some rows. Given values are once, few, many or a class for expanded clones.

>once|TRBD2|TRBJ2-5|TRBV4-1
TGCGCCAGCAGGCTAGCGGGCGAAGAGACCCAGTACTTC
CASRLAGEETQYF
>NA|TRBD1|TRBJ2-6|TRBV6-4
TGTGCCAGCAGTACCGGGACAGGGGCTGGGGCCAACGTCCTGACTTTC
CASSTGTGAGANVLTF
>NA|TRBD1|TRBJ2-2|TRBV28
TGTGCCAGCAGGGCCGGGACAGTGACCAGCGGGGAGCTGTTTTTT
CASRAGTVTSGELFF
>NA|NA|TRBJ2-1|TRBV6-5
TGTGCCAGCAGTTACGGTGGGGGGGGCATCAATGAGCAGTTCTTC
CASSYGGGGINEQFF
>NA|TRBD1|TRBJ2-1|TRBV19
TGTGCCAGTAAAATCCGGGACAGTACTTACAATGAGCAGTTCTTC
CASKIRDSTYNEQFF
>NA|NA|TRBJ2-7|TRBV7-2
TGTGCCAGCAGCTCTGACCCGTTTATTAGTTCTTACGAGCAGTACTTC
CASSSDPFISSYEQYF
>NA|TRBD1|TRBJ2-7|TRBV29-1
TGCAGCGTTGAAGGGACAGGGTTCTACGAGCAGTACTTC
CSVEGTGFYEQYF
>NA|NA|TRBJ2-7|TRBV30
TGTGCCTGGAGTTCAGAATCCTACGAGCAGTACTTC
CAWSSESYEQYF
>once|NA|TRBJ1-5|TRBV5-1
TGCGCCAGCAGTACGTATAGCAATCAGCCCCAGCATTTT
CASSTYSNQPQHF
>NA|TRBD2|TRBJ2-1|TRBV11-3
TGTGCCAGCAGTAGTAGCGGGAGGACCAATGAGCAGTTCTTC
CASSSSGRTNEQFF
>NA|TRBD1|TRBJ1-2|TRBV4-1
TGCGCCAGCAGCCAAGTAGCCGGGGACAGTGGCTACACCTTC
CASSQVAGDSGYTF
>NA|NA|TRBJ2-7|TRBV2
TGTGCCAGCAGTGAATCGGGGTCCCTAGCCTACGAGCAGTACTTC
CASSESGSLAYEQYF
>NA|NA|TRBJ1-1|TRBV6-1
TGTGCCAGCAGTGAAGCAGGGCAAGGCTTAACAAACGGTGAAGCTTTCTTT
CASSEAGQGLTNGEAFF
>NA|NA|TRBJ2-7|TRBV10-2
TGCGCCAGCAGTGATACCCCCTTAGGCGGGTGGAACGAGCAGTACTTC
CASSDTPLGGWNEQYF
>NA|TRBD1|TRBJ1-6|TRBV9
TGTGCCAGCAGCCCCCGGACAGGGGGAGATGGTTCACCCCTCCACTTT
CASSPRTGGDGSPLHF
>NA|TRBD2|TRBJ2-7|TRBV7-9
TGTGCCAGCAGCATTGTTCTAGCGGGAGCCACCTACGAGCAGTACTTC
CASSIVLAGATYEQYF
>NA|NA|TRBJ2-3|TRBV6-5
TGTGCCAGCAGTTACTCGCCGGCAGATACGCAGTATTTT
CASSYSPADTQYF
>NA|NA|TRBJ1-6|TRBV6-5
TGTGCCAGCAGCCGCGAGGGGAATTCACCCCTCCACTTT
CASSREGNSPLHF
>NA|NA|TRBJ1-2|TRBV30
TGTGCCTGGAGGGCAACAGGGTGGGTCTATGGCTACACCTTC
CAWRATGWVYGYTF
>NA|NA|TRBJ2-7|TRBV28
TGTGCCAGCAGTCCCATCGGGGTCGCGAACGAGCAGTACTTC
CASSPIGVANEQYF
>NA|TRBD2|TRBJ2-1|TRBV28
TGTGCCAGCAGTCCCCGGACTAGCGCCTACAATGAGCAGTTCTTC
CASSPRTSAYNEQFF
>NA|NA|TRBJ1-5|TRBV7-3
TGTGCCAGCAGCTTAATGGCTAGTTCGAGCAATCAGCCCCAGCATTTT
CASSLMASSSNQPQHF
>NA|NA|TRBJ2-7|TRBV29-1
TGCAGCGTTGATAACACAGGATACGAGCAGTACTTC
CSVDNTGYEQYF
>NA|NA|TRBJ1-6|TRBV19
TGTGCCACACAACGCCGGGTCCTCTATAATTCACCCCTCCACTTT
CATQRRVLYNSPLHF
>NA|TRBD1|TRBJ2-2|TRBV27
TGTGCCAGCAGTGTACAGGGGGGCACCGGGGAGCTGTTTTTT
CASSVQGGTGELFF
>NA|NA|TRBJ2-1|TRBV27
TGTGCCAGCAGAGGTATCCCAGGGAGCTCCTACAATGAGCAGTTCTTC
CASRGIPGSSYNEQFF
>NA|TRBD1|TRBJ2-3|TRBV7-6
TGTGCCAGCAGCCTGAGTCCAGGGGGCGCGGTCGATCATACGCAGTATTTT
CASSLSPGGAVDHTQYF
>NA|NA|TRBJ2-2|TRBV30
TGTGCCTGTGGCACCGGGGAGCTGTTTTTT
CACGTGELFF
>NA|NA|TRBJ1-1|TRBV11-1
TGTGCCAGCAAAGGAGAGGACACTGAAGCTTTCTTT
CASKGEDTEAFF
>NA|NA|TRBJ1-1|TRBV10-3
TGTGCCATCAGTGAGCCTGGGACAAAAGTCGCCCCTGAAGCTTTCTTT
CAISEPGTKVAPEAFF
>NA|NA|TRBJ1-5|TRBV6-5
TGTGCCAGCAGCCTCGGCGGGGGATCTGGGGAGCCCCAGCATTTT
CASSLGGGSGEPQHF